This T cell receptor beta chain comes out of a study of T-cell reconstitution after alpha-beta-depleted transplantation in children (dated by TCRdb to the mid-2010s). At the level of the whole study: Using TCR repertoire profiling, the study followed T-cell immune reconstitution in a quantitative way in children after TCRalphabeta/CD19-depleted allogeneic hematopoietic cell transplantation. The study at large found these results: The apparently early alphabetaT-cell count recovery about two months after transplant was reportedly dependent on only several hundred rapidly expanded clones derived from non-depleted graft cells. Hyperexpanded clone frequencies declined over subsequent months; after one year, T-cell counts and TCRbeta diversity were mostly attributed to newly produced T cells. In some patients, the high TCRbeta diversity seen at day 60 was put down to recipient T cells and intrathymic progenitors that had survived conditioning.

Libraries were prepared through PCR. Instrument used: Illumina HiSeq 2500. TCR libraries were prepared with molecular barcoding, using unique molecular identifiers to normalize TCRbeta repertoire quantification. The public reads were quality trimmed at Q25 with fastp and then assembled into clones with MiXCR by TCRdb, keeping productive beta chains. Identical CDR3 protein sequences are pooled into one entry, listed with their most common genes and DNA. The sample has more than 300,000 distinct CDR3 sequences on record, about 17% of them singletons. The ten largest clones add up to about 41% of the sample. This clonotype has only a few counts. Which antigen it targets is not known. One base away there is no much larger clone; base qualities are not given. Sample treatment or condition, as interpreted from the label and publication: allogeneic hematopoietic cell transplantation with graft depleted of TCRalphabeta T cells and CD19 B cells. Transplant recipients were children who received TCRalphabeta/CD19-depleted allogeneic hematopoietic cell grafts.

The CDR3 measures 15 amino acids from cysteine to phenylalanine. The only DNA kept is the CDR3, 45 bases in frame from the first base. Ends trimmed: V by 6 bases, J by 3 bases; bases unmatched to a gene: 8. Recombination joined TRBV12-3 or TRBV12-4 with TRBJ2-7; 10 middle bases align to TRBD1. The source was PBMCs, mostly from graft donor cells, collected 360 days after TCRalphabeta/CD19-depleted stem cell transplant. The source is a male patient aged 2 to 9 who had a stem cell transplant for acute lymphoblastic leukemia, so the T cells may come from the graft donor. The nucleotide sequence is TGTGCCAGCAGCCTCACTGGGGACAGGGGCTACGAGCAGTACTTC. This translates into CASSLTGDRGYEQYF.